In this sample, the clone carrying this TCR beta chain turned up many times. The antigen is not known. Combining iRepertoire HTBI primers with Arm-PCR of CDR3 regions, the authors built TCR beta libraries. TCRdb reprocessed the multiplex PCR reads with MiXCR, giving one entry per CDR3 protein. The sample holds 550,000 or so distinct CDR3 sequences, around 12% seen once. The germline gives CDR1 SGHTA, CDR2 FQGNSA. This CDR3 region has 16 residues. J lost 4 bases, V lost 8 bases, and 11 bases had no gene match. This sample was included in a study of regulatory T cells in long-lasting Graves disease. Study background: Graves' cases, newly diagnosed, had used antithyroid drugs under 3 months.

Time point noted: newly diagnosed GD, antithyroid drugs for less than 3 months. PBMC RNA was the source of the TCR library. Study-wide results and caveats: There were preferences for TRBV28, TRBJ1-2 and TRBJ2-5 in persistent disease.

The sample was also reused in another study, on T cells in Graves' hyperthyroidism and ophthalmopathy. That investigation notes: In patients aged 18 to 65, hyperthyroidism was newly diagnosed, with duration under 2 months. The HTBI set primed first-round TCR CDR3 RT-PCR.

The TCR sequence derives from a woman in her 30s with Graves disease. J is TRBJ2-2 and V is TRBV7-2; 9 bases are a match to TRBD1. Material: peripheral blood mononuclear cells (PBMCs), obtained at new diagnosis, from a patient treated with antithyroid drugs. CDR3 sequence (DNA): TGTGCCAGCCGACCTCGGACAGGGGTGACCACCGGGGAGCTGTTTTTT. It encodes CASRPRTGVTTGELFF.